The present T cell receptor beta chain was sequenced within a study of cytomegalovirus exposure and HLA in healthy donors. Across the whole study: Later analysis reported that the 110 or so validation repertoires shared the platform of the 600 to 750 first-cohort repertoires.

Study-level findings and limits: The authors listed some 160 TCR beta chains as cytomegalovirus-associated. Cytomegalovirus status was reportedly diagnosed by the classifier with high specificity and sensitivity.

The repertoire was sequenced with immunoSEQ multiplex PCR; TCRdb's copy has only in-frame clones and lacks some. The sample shows a few hundred thousand clones, 70% to 90% of them seen only once. About this clone itself: What it binds is not known.

The V and J ends lost 2 bases and 6 bases respectively, with 14 bases between them. The CDR3 is 14 amino acids. Germline V gene data show CDR1 as ENHRY and CDR2 as SYGVKD. The chain recombines TRBV10-3 with TRBJ2-7; maybe TRBD1 (5 bases). Sequencing was performed on PBMCs. The clonotype comes from a woman between 18 and 30 years old in good health and CMV-seronegative. Here the CDR3 reads CAISEHQGQVEQYF. Here the CDR3 DNA reads TGTGCCATCAGTGAGCATCAGGGTCAGGTCGAGCAGTACTTC.